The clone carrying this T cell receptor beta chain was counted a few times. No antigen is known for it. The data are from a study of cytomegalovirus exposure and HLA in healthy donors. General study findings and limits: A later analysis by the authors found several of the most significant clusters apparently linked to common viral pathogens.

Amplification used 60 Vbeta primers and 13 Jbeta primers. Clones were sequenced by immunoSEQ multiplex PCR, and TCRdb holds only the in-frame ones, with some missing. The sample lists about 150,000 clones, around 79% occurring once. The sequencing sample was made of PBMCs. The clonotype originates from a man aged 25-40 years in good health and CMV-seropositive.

The DNA for the CDR3 is TGCAGCGTTCAGGGGACTAGCTCAGATACGCAGTATTTT. It encodes CSVQGTSSDTQYF. The V and J genes are TRBV29-1 and TRBJ2-3; 9 bases fit TRBD2. The CDR3 length is 13 residues. V lost 5 bases and J lost 4; bases outside the gene matches: 4. Germline CDR1 and CDR2: SQVTM and ANQGSEA.